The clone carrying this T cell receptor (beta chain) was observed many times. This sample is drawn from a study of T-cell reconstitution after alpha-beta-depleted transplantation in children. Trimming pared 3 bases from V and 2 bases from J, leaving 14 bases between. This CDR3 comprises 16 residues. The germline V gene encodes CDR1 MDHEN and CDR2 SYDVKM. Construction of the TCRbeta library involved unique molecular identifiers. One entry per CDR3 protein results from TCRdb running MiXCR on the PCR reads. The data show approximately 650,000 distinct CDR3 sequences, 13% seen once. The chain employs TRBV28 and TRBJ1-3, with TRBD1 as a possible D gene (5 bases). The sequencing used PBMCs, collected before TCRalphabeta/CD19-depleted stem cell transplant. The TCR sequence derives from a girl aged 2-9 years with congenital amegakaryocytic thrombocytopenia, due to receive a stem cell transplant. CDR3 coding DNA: TGTGCCAGCAGTTTTACTGGCGGACACACTGGAAACACCATATATTTT. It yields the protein CASSFTGGHTGNTIYF.